These T cell receptor beta chains were read from a single sample in a study of shared clonotypes between healthy human individuals. Measured with immunoSEQ multiplex PCR; TCRdb has only the in-frame clones, and not every one. The sample has 2 million to 2.5 million clones, approximately 96% seen once. Sequences were obtained from naive CD4+ T cells sorted from blood. The source is a man in his late teens or twenties in good health. Both conserved end residues are part of each CDR3. Fields, in order: J gene, D gene, clone size, V gene, CDR3 DNA, CDR3 protein. A D gene is named only where the DNA matches it firmly. Clone size is not always given. Where it is, it says once, few, many or a class for expanded clones.

TRBJ2-5 | TRBD1 | . | TRBV9 | TGTGCCAGCAGCGTAGCTGGGTCAGGGGGCGGAGAGACCCAGTACTTC | CASSVAGSGGGETQYF
TRBJ2-7 | TRBD1 | . | TRBV5-6 | TGTGCCAGCAGCTTGGACAGGGGTAGGGGCGAGCAGTACTTC | CASSLDRGRGEQYF
TRBJ2-7 | TRBD1 | . | TRBV5-4 | TGTGCCAGCAGACAGGGGCAGGGTAACGAGCAGTACTTC | CASRQGQGNEQYF
TRBJ2-1 | TRBD2 | . | TRBV5-1 | TGCGCCAGCAGCCTTTGGCCCACGGAACTAGCGGCCTCCTACAATGAGCAGTTCTTC | CASSLWPTELAASYNEQFF
TRBJ2-3 | . | . | TRBV9 | TGTGCCAGCAGCCCGGGACCGCTTGGAGATACGCAGTATTTT | CASSPGPLGDTQYF
TRBJ1-3 | . | . | TRBV6-7 | TGTGCCAGCAGTTACGCTAAAACAGGGCTAGTAGGAAACACCATATATTTT | CASSYAKTGLVGNTIYF
TRBJ2-1 | TRBD2 | . | TRBV28 | TGTGCCAGCACTACTACCGGGACTAGCGGGGGATATGCAGAGCAGTTCTTC | CASTTTGTSGGYAEQFF
TRBJ1-2 | . | . | TRBV18 | TGTGCCAGCTCACCAATTCGAAACTATGGCTACACCTTC | CASSPIRNYGYTF
TRBJ2-7 | TRBD1 | . | TRBV30 | TGTGCCTGGAGTCAGGGACAGAACTACGAGCAGTACTTC | CAWSQGQNYEQYF
TRBJ2-2 | . | . | TRBV7-2 | TGTGCCAGCAGCTTAGCACTAGGGGACACCGGGGAGCTGTTTTTT | CASSLALGDTGELFF
TRBJ2-3 | TRBD1 | once | TRBV18 | TGTGCCAGCTCACCACCAGGGACAGGGTCGATGGGCACAGATACGCAGTATTTT | CASSPPGTGSMGTDTQYF
TRBJ1-1 | . | . | TRBV5-4 | TGTGCCAGCAGCCCTACGGGGAACACTGAAGCTTTCTTT | CASSPTGNTEAFF
TRBJ1-5 | . | . | TRBV6-1 | TGTGCCAGCAGACGGGGGGGGATCCTCGATCAGCCCCAGCATTTT | CASRRGGILDQPQHF
TRBJ1-4 | . | . | TRBV9 | TGTGCCAGCAGCGTAGATCCCAGCCCGGGGAAACTGTTTTTT | CASSVDPSPGKLFF
TRBJ2-2 | TRBD2 | . | TRBV6-5 | TGTGCCAGCAGATTCATAGCGGGGGACACCGGGGAGCTGTTTTTT | CASRFIAGDTGELFF
TRBJ1-2 | . | . | TRBV28 | TGTGCCAGCAGTTTAGTAGTAGCGGCACAGGGTGGCTACACCTTC | CASSLVVAAQGGYTF
TRBJ1-1 | TRBD1 | once | TRBV5-1 | TGCGCCAGCAGCTTGGAAGGGGGCGAGGCTGAAGCTTTCTTT | CASSLEGGEAEAFF
TRBJ2-3 | TRBD2 | once | TRBV7-3 | TGTGCCAGCAGTCCGGGACTAGCGGGGGGGCCAGATACGCAGTATTTT | CASSPGLAGGPDTQYF
TRBJ1-1 | . | once | TRBV11-2 | TGTGCCAGCAGCATAAGGGACGTGGGGGCTGGCACTGAAGCTTTCTTT | CASSIRDVGAGTEAFF
TRBJ2-1 | . | . | TRBV10-2 | TGCGCCAGCAGTGAGTGGGGAGCGGGCGAGCAGTTCTTC | CASSEWGAGEQFF